These 20 T cell receptor beta chains were sequenced from one sample in a study of TIL therapy for anti-PD-1-resistant metastatic lung cancer. The time point here: pre-treatment sample, taken before nivolumab and TIL therapy. The immunoSEQ assay was v3. Generated by immunoSEQ multiplex PCR, the TCRdb table keeps only in-frame clones and is missing some. The sample carries approximately 50,000 clones, approximately 80% recorded once. Source: blood, taken at baseline. The receptors stem from a person aged 30 to 80 with non-small cell lung cancer.

J is TRBJ2-7 and V is TRBV5-6; TRBD1 might be the D (5 bases). The V end lost 1 base, the J end lost 5 bases, and 7 bases lay between the germline ends. The CDR3 covers 12 residues. Germline CDR1 SGHDT, CDR2 YYEEEE. CDR3 sequence reads: CASSLWTNEQYF. The CDR3 DNA reads TGTGCCAGCAGCTTGTGGACAAACGAGCAGTACTTC.

This chain links TRBV7-2 with TRBJ2-5; 12 bases fit TRBD1. Germline trimming cut 5 bases from V and 4 bases from J; bases unmatched to any gene: 5. The germline V gene has CDR1 SGHTA and CDR2 FQGNSA. CDR3 length: 15 residues. As DNA, the CDR3 is TGTGCCAGCAGCGCCGGGGACAGGGGGCGAGAGACCCAGTACTTC. Protein sequence: CASSAGDRGRETQYF.

The CDR3 sequence is CASSLSQGYEQYF. CDR3 DNA sequence: TGCGCCAGCAGCTTGTCACAGGGCTACGAGCAGTACTTC. The chain combines TRBV5-1 with TRBJ2-7; D is perhaps TRBD1 (6 bases). Per germline, CDR1 SGHRS and CDR2 YFSETQ. V lost 1 base and J lost 3, with 8 bases in between. The CDR3 totals 13 residues.

The V and J genes are TRBV5-5 and TRBJ1-2; D gene unclear. The CDR3 covers 13 residues. Trimming took 4 bases from V and 0 from J, leaving 7 bases between them. Germline CDR1 reads SGHKS; CDR2 reads YYEKEE (reference sequence). The DNA for the CDR3 is TGTGCCAGCAGCCCGGAATCTAACTATGGCTACACCTTC. It codes for CASSPESNYGYTF. Complete variable domain (other parts from reference TRBV5-5 and TRBJ1-2): DAGVTQSPTHLIKTRGQQVTLRCSPISGHKSVSWYQQVLGQGPQFIFQYYEKEERGRGNFPDRFSARQFPNYSSELNVNALLLGDSALYLCASSPESNYGYTFGSGTRLTVV.

This chain uses TRBV2 with TRBJ2-7; D uncertain. V shed 1 base and J shed 6 bases, with 7 bases lying between them. CDR3 size: 12 residues. Per the germline V gene, CDR1 is SNHLY and CDR2 is FYNNEI. CDR3 sequence: CASSEGTTEQYF. CDR3 sequence (DNA): TGTGCCAGCAGTGAAGGGACCACCGAGCAGTACTTC.

V gene TRBV18 combines with J gene TRBJ2-4, with TRBD2 identical over 12 bases. This CDR3 spans 20 amino acids. Germline V gene data show CDR1 as KGHSH and CDR2 as LQKENI. The junction had 9 bases not matched to a gene; V was cut back by 0 bases and J by 0 bases. The CDR3 DNA reads TGTGCCAGCTCACCACCTGCCGGGACTAGCGGGTCCCTAGCCAAAAACATTCAGTACTTC. It codes for CASSPPAGTSGSLAKNIQYF.

The gene calls are TRBV6-5 and TRBJ1-1, with D tentatively TRBD1 (6 bases). Germline-derived CDR1 and CDR2 are MNHEY and SVGAGI. V shed 7 bases and J shed 5 bases, with 14 bases lying between them. The CDR3 is 13 residues long. The CDR3: CASTNRDGTEAFF. CDR3 nucleotides: TGTGCCAGCACTAACAGGGACGGAACTGAAGCTTTCTTT.

The chain couples TRBV11-2 to TRBJ2-3, with 13 bases aligning to TRBD2. Germline V lookup: CDR1 SGHAT, CDR2 FQNNGV. CDR3 length equals 17 residues. V was clipped by 5 bases and J by 1 base; unmatched bases: 6. CDR3 nucleotide sequence: TGTGCCAGCAGCGTCTCCGGGACTAGCGGGGGCACAGATACGCAGTATTTT. This codes for CASSVSGTSGGTDTQYF. Full variable domain (outside the CDR3, taken from reference TRBV11-2 and TRBJ2-3): EAGVAQSPRYKIIEKRQSVAFWCNPISGHATLYWYQQILGQGPKLLIQFQNNGVVDDSQLPKDRFSAERLKGVDSTLKIQPAKLEDSAVYLCASSVSGTSGGTDTQYFGPGTRLTVL.

The V call is TRBV21-1, the J call TRBJ1-5. TRBV21-1 is a recognized pseudogene. The CDR3 has 12 amino acids. Here the CDR3 reads CASIDPNQPQHF. In nucleotides, the CDR3 is TGTGCCAGCATTGACCCCAATCAGCCCCAGCATTTT.

The genes are TRBV18 and TRBJ2-2; no clear D. The CDR3 runs to 15 residues. The V gene lost 1 base and the J gene lost 2 bases, with 8 bases spanning the gap. CDR1 and CDR2 (germline): KGHSH, LQKENI. The CDR3 protein is CASSPRQRNTGELFF. CDR3 nucleotides: TGTGCCAGCTCACCACGGCAGCGAAACACCGGGGAGCTGTTTTTT.

The chain carries TRBV4-3 and TRBJ1-1; possibly TRBD1 for D (5 bases). Trimming took 3 bases from V and 3 from J, leaving 8 bases between them. The germline V gene has CDR1 LGHNA and CDR2 YSLEER. The CDR3 runs 13 residues. CDR3 sequence (DNA): TGCGCCAGCAGCCACAGGGAGGACACTGAAGCTTTCTTT. This translates into CASSHREDTEAFF.

This clone is deemed medium-sized. The chain couples TRBV10-1 to TRBJ2-4, with 12 bases identical to TRBD2. The germline gives CDR1 WNHNN, CDR2 SYGVQD (reference sequence). CDR3 length: 20 amino acids. V trimming: 3 bases; J trimming: 0 bases; junction bases outside the gene matches: 12. The CDR3 sequence is CASSELTSGGPILAKNIQYF. CDR3 coding DNA: TGCGCCAGCAGTGAACTTACTAGCGGGGGGCCCATACTAGCCAAAAACATTCAGTACTTC.

The chain combines TRBV11-2 with TRBJ2-3; TRBD2 agrees at 7 bases. The CDR3 has 16 residues. Trimming cost V 2 bases and J 2 bases; bases outside gene matches: 7. Germline CDR1 SGHAT, CDR2 FQNNGV. The CDR3, as DNA: TGTGCCAGCAGCTTATGGGCGGGAGAGGTCACAGATACGCAGTATTTT. Residues: CASSLWAGEVTDTQYF.

This chain joins TRBV2 and TRBJ1-5; tentatively, D is TRBD1 (6 bases). This CDR3 has 15 amino acids. Looked up from germline, CDR1 is SNHLY and CDR2 is FYNNEI. V was trimmed by 11 bases and J by 0 bases, leaving 17 bases between them. The DNA for the CDR3 is TGTGCCGGCACTTTCGACAGGCATAGCAATCAGCCCCAGCATTTT. The encoded protein is CAGTFDRHSNQPQHF.

The rearrangement links TRBV30 to TRBJ1-2, with 8 positions matching TRBD1. The junction had 8 bases not matched to a gene; V was cut back by 3 bases and J by 5 bases. Germline CDR1 and CDR2: GTSNPN and SVGIG (reference sequence). The CDR3 consists of 14 residues. In DNA form, the CDR3 reads TGTGCCTGGAGACCATCCAGGGGGCTTTATGGCTACACCTTC. It encodes CAWRPSRGLYGYTF.

The rearrangement joins TRBV9 to TRBJ2-5; unclear D gene. Trimming shortened V by 0 bases and J by 0 bases, and 3 bases separated the two germline ends. Per germline, CDR1 SGDLS and CDR2 YYNGEE. This CDR3 contains 13 residues. CDR3 sequence (DNA): TGTGCCAGCAGCGTAGACAACCAAGAGACCCAGTACTTC. Encoded protein: CASSVDNQETQYF.

The V call is TRBV6-1, the J call TRBJ1-2; TRBD1 matches 9 bases. The V gene's germline CDR1 is MNHNS and CDR2 SASEGT. The CDR3 is 14 amino acids. The trim removed 2 bases at V and 5 bases at J, leaving 3 bases unmatched. This chain's CDR3 is CASSESGQGYGYTF. The CDR3, as DNA: TGTGCCAGCAGTGAATCGGGACAGGGATATGGCTACACCTTC.

This rearrangement joins TRBV5-1 to TRBJ2-5; the D gene is possibly TRBD2 (5 bases). Germline values: CDR1 SGHRS, CDR2 YFSETQ. V shed 3 bases and J shed 5 bases, with 17 bases lying between them. This CDR3 contains 15 residues. This CDR3 reads CASSWTRGLEETQYF. The CDR3 region has the DNA TGCGCCAGCAGCTGGACTCGAGGGCTGGAGGAGACCCAGTACTTC.

V is TRBV4-1 and J is TRBJ2-5, with D perhaps TRBD1 or TRBD2 (5 bases each). V lost 0 bases and J 3 bases, leaving 11 bases between the germline ends. The length of the CDR3 is 15 residues. The germline gives CDR1 MGHRA, CDR2 YSYEKL. Here the CDR3 reads CASSQDEGPEETQYF. For the CDR3, the DNA is TGCGCCAGCAGCCAAGATGAGGGGCCGGAAGAGACCCAGTACTTC.

The rearrangement uses TRBV10-3 and TRBJ2-7; D remains ambiguous. Per the germline V gene, CDR1 is ENHRY and CDR2 is SYGVKD. With 2 bases removed from V and 3 bases from J, the gap between germline ends came to 5 bases. The CDR3 sequence is 12 residues long. CDR3 sequence reads: CAISEVHYEQYF. The CDR3 DNA is TGTGCCATCAGTGAGGTCCACTACGAGCAGTACTTC.